Below are 32 T cell receptor beta chains sequenced from a single sample in a study of control samples from healthy donors and cancer patients (dated by TCRdb to about 2020). The library was obtained by the immunoSEQ multiplex PCR assay. The clones in this table, taken by TCRdb from immuneACCESS, are in-frame only. Not every clone is retained; where verified, under half of the shortfall comes from an unresolved V gene, and the cause of the rest is unknown. This sample holds around 110,000 clones; 93% were observed only once. About 2.6% of the sample is taken by the ten largest. The sample taken for sequencing was blood. The source is a man between 25 and 39 years old in good health.

The rearrangement joins TRBV5-1 to TRBJ1-2; weak D call: TRBD1 (6 bases). The V end lost 4 bases, the J end lost 1 base, and 20 bases lay between the germline ends. The CDR3 is 17 amino acids. The germline CDR1 and CDR2 sequences are SGHRS and YFSETQ. CDR3 residues: CASSHRDKDPYNYGYTF. CDR3 in DNA: TGCGCCAGCAGCCACCGGGACAAGGACCCTTATAACTATGGCTACACCTTC.

The genes are TRBV5-1 and TRBJ1-4; a weak D match, TRBD1 (6 bases). This CDR3 is built from 15 residues. From germline, CDR1 is SGHRS and CDR2 YFSETQ. V was trimmed by 4 bases and J by 1 base, leaving 11 bases between them. CDR3 sequence reads: CASSLETGTNEKLFF. The CDR3 DNA reads TGCGCCAGCAGCCTTGAGACAGGAACTAATGAAAAACTGTTTTTT.

The chain has TRBV2 and TRBJ1-6; a weak D match, TRBD1 (6 bases). The CDR3 runs 14 residues. The V gene's germline CDR1 is SNHLY and CDR2 FYNNEI. The germline V and J ends were trimmed by 1 base and 7 bases, with 8 bases remaining between them. The CDR3 DNA sequence: TGTGCCAGCAGTGAAGTTCAGGGGAATTCACCCCTCCACTTT. Its translation: CASSEVQGNSPLHF. The full variable domain, in which reference TRBV2 and TRBJ1-6 provide the parts outside the CDR3, is EPEVTQTPSHQVTQMGQEVILRCVPISNHLYFYWYRQILGQKVEFLVSFYNNEISEKSEIFDDQFSVERPDGSNFTLKIRSTKLEDSAMYFCASSEVQGNSPLHFGNGTRLTVT.

This clone was found once. The V gene is TRBV10-1, the J gene TRBJ2-3; TRBD1 is a possible D gene (6 bases). Trimming shortened V by 6 bases and J by 1 base, and 14 bases separated the two germline ends. This CDR3 spans 15 amino acids. Germline V lookup: CDR1 WNHNN, CDR2 SYGVQD (reference sequence). The CDR3 reads CASSAGVPRTDTQYF. The CDR3 coding sequence is TGCGCCAGCAGCGCAGGGGTCCCGCGCACAGATACGCAGTATTTT.

This rearrangement joins TRBV6-5 to TRBJ1-2, with 10 nucleotides matching TRBD1. The CDR3 sequence is 14 residues long. Per the germline V gene, CDR1 is MNHEY and CDR2 is SVGAGI. V shed 8 bases, J shed 7 bases, and the junction held 10 bases outside the gene matches. The CDR3 sequence is CASETGGGVFGYTF. The DNA for the CDR3 is TGTGCCAGCGAGACAGGGGGCGGTGTATTTGGCTACACCTTC.

The rearrangement joins TRBV15 to TRBJ1-5; D is possibly TRBD1 (6 bases). V was pared by 2 bases and J by 6 bases, with 14 bases between. Germline V gene lookup returns CDR1 LNHNV and CDR2 YYDKDF (reference sequence). The CDR3 contains 15 residues. CDR3 amino acids: CATSRLPGVSQPQHF. CDR3 DNA sequence: TGTGCCACCAGCAGACTACCAGGGGTAAGTCAGCCCCAGCATTTT.

J is TRBJ1-2 and V is TRBV11-2; the D gene is possibly TRBD1 (5 bases). The germline V gene encodes CDR1 SGHAT and CDR2 FQNNGV. The CDR3 length is 13 residues. Trimming took off 5 bases at V and 6 bases at J, with 13 bases between the two ends. The CDR3 region is CASSLSGGNGYTF. For the CDR3, the DNA is TGTGCCAGCAGCCTGTCGGGGGGGAATGGCTACACCTTC.

The V call is TRBV18, the J call TRBJ2-2; D might be TRBD1 (5 bases). Germline-derived CDR1 and CDR2 are KGHSH and LQKENI. Trimming took off 7 bases at V and 5 bases at J, with 11 bases between the two ends. This CDR3 has 13 residues. The CDR3 sequence: CASFFKGTGELFF. In DNA, the CDR3 is TGTGCCAGCTTCTTCAAGGGGACCGGGGAGCTGTTTTTT.

The V call is TRBV4-1, the J call TRBJ1-6; D is possibly TRBD1 (5 bases). The CDR3 runs 14 residues. V dropped 7 bases and J dropped 7 bases, with 14 bases sitting between them. The V gene's germline CDR1 is MGHRA and CDR2 YSYEKL. In nucleotides, the CDR3 is TGCGCCAGCACCAGGGAAGTGGGGAATTCACCCCTCCACTTT. Protein sequence: CASTREVGNSPLHF.

The chain employs TRBV25-1 and TRBJ2-7; D is undetermined. V was pared by 4 bases and J by 0 bases, with 7 bases between. Germline CDR1 is MGHDK and CDR2 is SYGVNS. CDR3 length equals 13 residues. CDR3 sequence: CASSAAVSYEQYF. Here the CDR3 DNA reads TGTGCCAGCAGTGCGGCGGTCTCCTACGAGCAGTACTTC.

The chain uses TRBV6-5 and TRBJ2-5; D is tentatively TRBD1 or TRBD2 (5 bases each). The ends were cut back, 0 bases at V and 0 bases at J, with 11 bases in the middle. The CDR3 consists of 16 residues. CDR1 is MNHEY, CDR2 SVGAGI, per germline. Here the CDR3 DNA reads TGTGCCAGCAGTTACTCTGAGGGACGGGACCAAGAGACCCAGTACTTC. The encoded protein is CASSYSEGRDQETQYF.

The CDR3 here is CASSDGRDGNEKLFF. The CDR3 DNA follows: TGTGCCAGCAGTGACGGCAGGGACGGGAATGAAAAACTGTTTTTT. The V and J genes are TRBV6-4 and TRBJ1-4, with D perhaps matching TRBD1 (5 bases). In germline, CDR1 is MRHNA, CDR2 SNTAGT. This CDR3 is 15 amino acids long. The germline V and J ends were trimmed by 2 bases and 5 bases, with 12 bases remaining between them.

The gene calls are TRBV28 and TRBJ1-3, with D possibly TRBD1 on 5 matching bases. Germline CDR1 is MDHEN and CDR2 is SYDVKM. The CDR3 totals 15 residues. The V end was cut by 6 bases, the J end by 4 bases, with 16 bases between. The chain's CDR3 is CASRRTGGYGNTIYF. In DNA, the CDR3 is TGTGCCAGCAGAAGAACGGGGGGATACGGAAACACCATATATTTT.

The chain employs TRBV5-6 and TRBJ1-6; D is unclear. V gave up 1 base and J gave up 14 bases, with 13 bases separating them. Germline lookup yields CDR1 SGHDT and CDR2 YYEEEE. The CDR3 totals 13 residues. CDR3 sequence: CASSLTAVGTLHF. CDR3 in DNA: TGTGCCAGCAGCTTGACCGCAGTCGGGACCCTCCACTTT.

This chain connects TRBV10-1 to TRBJ2-2, with a tentative D call TRBD2 (6 bases). From germline, CDR1 is WNHNN and CDR2 SYGVQD (reference sequence). The CDR3 extends over 15 amino acids. Between the trimmed V and J ends, which lost 4 bases and 2 bases, there was a span of 11 bases. The CDR3 DNA is TGCGCCAGCAGTGCTACTAGCCCTAACACCGGGGAGCTGTTTTTT. Its protein is CASSATSPNTGELFF.

V and J are TRBV28 and TRBJ1-1; D unclear. Germline CDR1 and CDR2: MDHEN and SYDVKM. Trimming left V 6 bases short and J 6 bases short, with 17 bases between. CDR3 size: 14 residues. CDR3 coding DNA: TGTGCCAGCAGCCACCAGTGGGCGACGGCTGAAGCTTTCTTT. It codes for CASSHQWATAEAFF.

The chain is built from TRBV18 and TRBJ1-1; D unclear. Germline V gene lookup returns CDR1 KGHSH and CDR2 LQKENI. V was trimmed by 3 bases and J by 3 bases, leaving 11 bases between them. The length of the CDR3 is 14 residues. Written as DNA, the CDR3 is TGTGCCAGCTCACCCACGCTAGGTGACACTGAAGCTTTCTTT. It specifies CASSPTLGDTEAFF.

The chain employs TRBV5-1 and TRBJ2-2; 9 bases are shared with TRBD2. CDR1 SGHRS and CDR2 YFSETQ come from the germline V gene. The CDR3 consists of 16 residues. After removal of 3 bases from V and 5 bases from J, the junction contained 8 bases not matched to a gene. The CDR3 coding sequence is TGCGCCAGCAGCTCCGGCGGGGGGGCGGATACCGGGGAGCTGTTTTTT. Protein: CASSSGGGADTGELFF.

This sequence joins TRBV6-5 and TRBJ2-7; maybe TRBD1 (5 bases). This CDR3 is built from 13 residues. The germline V and J ends were trimmed by 8 bases and 2 bases, with 13 bases remaining between them. Germline CDR1 MNHEY, CDR2 SVGAGI. CDR3 bases: TGTGCCAGCTCTCAGGGCCGCACCTACGAGCAGTACGTC. Translation gives CASSQGRTYEQYV.

The chain carries TRBV28 and TRBJ1-2; D remains ambiguous. Germline-derived CDR1 and CDR2 are MDHEN and SYDVKM. The CDR3 is made up of 14 amino acids. Deletions cut 3 bases from V and 5 bases from J, with 13 bases between. The CDR3 bases are TGTGCCAGCAGTTTTGAGAGACGGGGTTATGGCTACACCTTC. It encodes CASSFERRGYGYTF.

The chain has TRBV1 and TRBJ1-2. TRBV1 is a recognized pseudogene. This CDR3 is 14 amino acids long. The CDR3 spells CTSSQDTDPYGYTF. The CDR3 coding sequence is TGCACCAGCAGCCAAGACACGGATCCCTATGGCTACACCTTC.

The chain has TRBV30 and TRBJ1-2; 8 positions agree with TRBD1. V shed 3 bases, J shed 8 bases, and the junction held 14 bases outside the gene matches. The CDR3 is 15 residues long. Germline V gives CDR1 GTSNPN, CDR2 SVGIG (reference sequence). DNA of the CDR3: TGTGCCTGGAGAACAGGGGGGACTTCGGTGGTCGGCTACACCTTC. This gives the protein CAWRTGGTSVVGYTF.

The chain employs TRBV28 and TRBJ1-2; D is unclear. Germline V gives CDR1 MDHEN, CDR2 SYDVKM. The CDR3 sequence is 14 residues long. The V end was cut by 2 bases, the J end by 5 bases, with 12 bases between. The CDR3 DNA reads TGTGCCAGCAGTTTAATACTAAGAGGGTATGGCTACACCTTC. This gives the protein CASSLILRGYGYTF.

The CDR3 DNA reads TGTGCCAGCAGCGGCGCTATCCATGGCTACACCTTC. The encoded protein is CASSGAIHGYTF. The gene calls are TRBV7-8 and TRBJ1-2; D unresolved. The CDR3 runs 12 residues. The ends were cut back, 5 bases at V and 6 bases at J, with 10 bases in the middle. CDR1 is SGHVS and CDR2 is FQNEAQ in the germline V gene.

Concerning this clone: At one end the junction does not follow the germline gene, possibly because of a read error. Additional DNA sequences in this sample encode the identical CDR3. The chain joins TRBV30 to TRBJ1-1; maybe TRBD1 (5 bases). The CDR3 runs 13 residues. Germline V CDR1 and CDR2: GTSNPN, SVGIG (reference sequence). The CDR3 DNA follows: TGTGCCTGGAGTGTGGCAGGGAACACCGAAGCTTTCTTT. It yields the protein CAWSVAGNTEAFF.

This chain joins TRBV10-3 and TRBJ2-3; D is perhaps TRBD1 (5 bases). CDR3 length: 16 residues. In germline, CDR1 is ENHRY, CDR2 SYGVKD. V lost 3 bases and J 0 bases, leaving 13 bases between the germline ends. The CDR3 protein is CAISESQAGSTDTQYF. CDR3 coding DNA: TGTGCCATCAGTGAAAGTCAGGCAGGGAGCACAGATACGCAGTATTTT.

The chain recombines TRBV7-9 with TRBJ1-2, with TRBD1 matching 11 bases. The length of the CDR3 is 17 residues. Trimming cost V 4 bases and J 1 base; bases outside gene matches: 8. Germline V gene sequence: CDR1 SEHNR, CDR2 FQNEAQ (reference sequence). The CDR3 reads CASSSPGQGADNYGYTF. DNA for the CDR3: TGTGCCAGCAGCTCCCCAGGACAGGGGGCCGATAACTATGGCTACACCTTC. Full variable domain (rest looked up from reference TRBV7-9 and TRBJ1-2): DTGVSQNPRHKITKRGQNVTFRCDPISEHNRLYWYRQTLGQGPEFLTYFQNEAQLEKSRLLSDRFSAERPKGSFSTLEIQRTEQGDSAMYLCASSSPGQGADNYGYTFGSGTRLTVV.

The chain recombines TRBV10-3 with TRBJ1-1; possible D gene TRBD1, 5 bases. The CDR3 length is 12 residues. CDR1 and CDR2 (germline): ENHRY, SYGVKD. V was shortened by 8 bases and J by 1 base, with 8 bases between the two germline ends. Here the CDR3 DNA reads TGTGCCATCGGGACCCAGAACACTGAAGCTTTCTTT. This codes for CAIGTQNTEAFF.

V usage is TRBV2 and J usage is TRBJ1-4, with a weak D call TRBD1 (5 bases). V lost 8 bases and J lost 5, with 15 bases in between. In germline, CDR1 is SNHLY, CDR2 FYNNEI. This CDR3 spans 14 amino acids. The DNA of the CDR3 is TGTGCCAGCGTAAGTCAGGGACGAAATGAAAAACTGTTTTTT. This encodes CASVSQGRNEKLFF.

The chain recombines TRBV7-3 with TRBJ1-2; D is possibly TRBD1 (5 bases). This CDR3 is built from 14 residues. Germline V lookup: CDR1 SGHTA, CDR2 FQGTGA. The V end lost 5 bases, the J end lost 3 bases, and 13 bases lay between the germline ends. The CDR3 region has the DNA TGTGCCAGCAGCCCCGGGGAAGGGGACTATGGCTACACCTTC. Protein: CASSPGEGDYGYTF.

The gene calls are TRBV5-4 and TRBJ2-2; 8 positions match TRBD2. V lost 4 bases and J lost 5; bases outside the gene matches: 7. The length of the CDR3 is 15 residues. Per germline, CDR1 SGHNT and CDR2 YYREEE (reference sequence). As DNA, the CDR3 is TGTGCCAGCAGCGCCAGGGGCGGGGGGACCGGGGAGCTGTTTTTT. Translated: CASSARGGGTGELFF. The variable domain in full, completed from reference TRBV5-4 and TRBJ2-2, reads ETGVTQSPTHLIKTRGQQVTLRCSSQSGHNTVSWYQQALGQGPQFIFQYYREEENGRGNFPPRFSGLQFPNYSSELNVNALELDDSALYLCASSARGGGTGELFFGEGSRLTVL.

This clone was recorded only once. The chain couples TRBV5-5 to TRBJ1-2; D gene uncertain. The CDR3 is 12 amino acids. V was trimmed by 2 bases and J by 5 bases, leaving 7 bases between them. From germline, CDR1 is SGHKS and CDR2 YYEKEE (reference sequence). CDR3 coding DNA: TGTGCCAGCAGCTTTTCGGGGTATGGCTACACCTTC. It translates to CASSFSGYGYTF.